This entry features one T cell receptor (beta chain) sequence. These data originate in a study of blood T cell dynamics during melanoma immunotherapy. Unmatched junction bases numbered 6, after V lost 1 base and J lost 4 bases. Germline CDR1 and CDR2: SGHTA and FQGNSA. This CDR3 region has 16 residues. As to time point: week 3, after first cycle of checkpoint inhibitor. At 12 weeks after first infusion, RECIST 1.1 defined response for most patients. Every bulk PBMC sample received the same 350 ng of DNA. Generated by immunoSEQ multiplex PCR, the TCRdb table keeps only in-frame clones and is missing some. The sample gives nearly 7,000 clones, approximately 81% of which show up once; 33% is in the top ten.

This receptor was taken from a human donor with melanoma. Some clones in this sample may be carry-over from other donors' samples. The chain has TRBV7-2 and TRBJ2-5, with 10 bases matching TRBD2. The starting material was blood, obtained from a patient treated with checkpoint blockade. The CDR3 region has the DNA TGTGCCAGCAGCTTAGAGTCGGCTAGCGGGGGAGAGACCCAGTACTTC. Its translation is CASSLESASGGETQYF.